This TCR beta chain was identified in a study of OX40 agonist ivuxolimab in advanced cancers. In the study overall: Eligibility rules accepted prior anti-PD-1, anti-PD-L1 or anti-CTLA-4 therapy, and 30% to 40% had some.

This CDR3 spans 15 amino acids. Germline V lookup: CDR1 SGDLS, CDR2 YYNGEE. J gave up 2 bases and V 3 bases, and 4 bases lay outside the gene matches. The assay was immunoSEQ multiplex PCR, and TCRdb's table has in-frame clones only and misses some. The sample has just over 90,000 clones, 94% seen once. V is TRBV9 and J is TRBJ2-7; TRBD2 agrees at 11 bases. The origin of this receptor is an adult with an advanced solid tumor such as melanoma, head and neck, liver or kidney cancer. Sequenced here: CD4+ or CD8+ T cells sorted from blood, sampled in a trial of the OX40 agonist ivuxolimab. The CDR3 here is CASSETSGTTYEQYF. The CDR3 nucleotides are TGTGCCAGCAGCGAGACTAGCGGGACGACCTACGAGCAGTACTTC.